These 9 T cell receptor beta chains share one sample of origin, sequenced in a study of OX40 agonist ivuxolimab in advanced cancers. Only in-frame clones appear in the TCRdb table, and some are missing; sequencing was by immunoSEQ multiplex PCR. The sample includes roughly 73,000 clones, roughly 83% of them seen just once. Sequences were derived from CD4+ or CD8+ T cells sorted from blood, sampled in a trial of the OX40 agonist ivuxolimab. Receptors were obtained from an adult with an advanced solid tumor such as melanoma, head and neck, liver or kidney cancer.

This chain uses TRBV2 with TRBJ2-5, with D perhaps being TRBD1 or TRBD2 (5 bases each). V lost 7 bases and J 4 bases, leaving 13 bases between the germline ends. CDR3 length: 13 amino acids. Per germline, CDR1 SNHLY and CDR2 FYNNEI. In nucleotides, the CDR3 is TGTGCCAGCAACGGGACGCCATTAGAGACCCAGTACTTC. This codes for CASNGTPLETQYF.

This clone appeared a single time. The chain joins TRBV6-4 to TRBJ2-5, with 9 bases that match TRBD1. V gave up 6 bases and J gave up 2 bases; unmatched junction bases: 4. The CDR3 runs to 14 residues. The germline V gene encodes CDR1 MRHNA and CDR2 SNTAGT. CDR3 residues: CASRADRGQETQYF. For the CDR3, the DNA is TGTGCCAGCAGGGCGGACAGGGGTCAAGAGACCCAGTACTTC.

The chain carries TRBV19 and TRBJ2-7; perhaps TRBD1 as D (6 bases). This CDR3 has 12 amino acids. The V gene's germline CDR1 is LNHDA and CDR2 SQIVND (reference sequence). Trimming shortened V by 2 bases and J by 8 bases, and 10 bases separated the two germline ends. CDR3 amino acids: CASSILQGKQYF. In DNA, the CDR3 is TGTGCCAGTAGTATACTACAGGGAAAGCAGTACTTC. The variable domain in full, completed from reference TRBV19 and TRBJ2-7, reads DGGITQSPKYLFRKEGQNVTLSCEQNLNHDAMYWYRQDPGQGLRLIYYSQIVNDFQKGDIAEGYSVSREKKESFPLTVTSAQKNPTAFYLCASSILQGKQYFGPGTRLTVT.

The CDR3 spells CASSSTGGGAYEQYF. In DNA form, the CDR3 reads TGTGCCAGCAGTTCAACAGGGGGCGGGGCCTACGAGCAGTACTTC. This chain uses TRBV28 with TRBJ2-7; 9 nucleotides match TRBD1. The CDR3 contains 15 residues. CDR1 MDHEN and CDR2 SYDVKM come from the germline V gene. V lost 4 bases, J lost 2 bases, and 6 bases stayed unmatched.

In DNA, the CDR3 is TGTGCCAGCAGCTTGCAGGGGGCTAAGGCTGGGGCCAACGTCCTGACTTTC. Its protein product is CASSLQGAKAGANVLTF. The chain recombines TRBV7-2 with TRBJ2-6; the match to TRBD1 covers 8 bases. The CDR3 extends over 17 amino acids. Germline trimming cut 3 bases from V and 2 bases from J; bases unmatched to any gene: 6. Per germline, CDR1 SGHTA and CDR2 FQGNSA.

The V call is TRBV11-2, the J call TRBJ1-4; TRBD1 matches 9 bases. Germline assignment: CDR1 SGHAT and CDR2 FQNNGV. V trimming: 1 base; J trimming: 5 bases; junction bases outside the gene matches: 2. The CDR3 is made up of 15 amino acids. The CDR3 is CASSLGGTGNEKLFF. The CDR3 nucleotides read TGTGCCAGCAGCTTAGGCGGGACAGGGAATGAAAAACTGTTTTTT.

The rearrangement uses TRBV2 and TRBJ2-3; 11 nucleotides align to TRBD2. The trim removed 6 bases at V and 6 bases at J, leaving 8 bases unmatched. In germline, CDR1 is SNHLY, CDR2 FYNNEI. CDR3 length equals 15 residues. CDR3 in amino acids: CASRVSGGGMDTQYF. The CDR3 DNA reads as TGTGCCAGCAGGGTTAGCGGGGGGGGAATGGATACGCAGTATTTT.

V is TRBV4-1 and J is TRBJ1-4, with D unclear. The ends were cut back, 6 bases at V and 0 bases at J, with 14 bases in the middle. This CDR3 is 16 amino acids long. Germline CDR1 and CDR2: MGHRA and YSYEKL. In DNA form, the CDR3 reads TGCGCCAGCAGTCCCCGGGTTACCGCAACTAATGAAAAACTGTTTTTT. Its protein product is CASSPRVTATNEKLFF.

This rearrangement joins TRBV19 to TRBJ1-5; D unclear. CDR1 and CDR2 from the germline V gene are LNHDA and SQIVND (reference sequence). The CDR3 covers 14 residues. The germline V and J ends were trimmed by 3 bases and 4 bases, with 10 bases remaining between them. CDR3 residues: CASSIPRMNQPQHF. The CDR3 DNA follows: TGTGCCAGTAGTATTCCTAGGATGAATCAGCCCCAGCATTTT.